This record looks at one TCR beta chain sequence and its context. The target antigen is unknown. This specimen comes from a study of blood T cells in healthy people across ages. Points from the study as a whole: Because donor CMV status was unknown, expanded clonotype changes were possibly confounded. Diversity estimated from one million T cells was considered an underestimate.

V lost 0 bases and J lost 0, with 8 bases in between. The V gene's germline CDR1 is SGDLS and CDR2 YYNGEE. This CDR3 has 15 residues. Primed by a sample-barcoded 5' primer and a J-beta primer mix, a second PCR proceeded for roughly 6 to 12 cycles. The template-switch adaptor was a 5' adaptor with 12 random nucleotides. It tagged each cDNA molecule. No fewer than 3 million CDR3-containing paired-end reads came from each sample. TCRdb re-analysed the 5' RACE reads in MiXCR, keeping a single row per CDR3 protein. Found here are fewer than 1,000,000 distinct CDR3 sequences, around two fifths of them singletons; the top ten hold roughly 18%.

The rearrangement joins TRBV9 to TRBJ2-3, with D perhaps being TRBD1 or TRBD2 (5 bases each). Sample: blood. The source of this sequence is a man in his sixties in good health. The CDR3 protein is CASSVAGRSTDTQYF. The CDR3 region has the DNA TGTGCCAGCAGCGTAGCGGGGCGTAGCACAGATACGCAGTATTTT.